The source of this TCR beta chain is a study of blood T cell repertoires in COVID-19. Background on the study: PBMCs, B-cell-depleted T cells, or T cells provided the cDNA or gDNA that made up the material.

The CDR3 is made up of 13 amino acids. From germline, CDR1 is SGHVS and CDR2 FNYEAQ. The ends were cut back, 6 bases at V and 4 bases at J, with 13 bases in the middle. As handled by the study authors: Amplification of reference gene primers provided the estimated nucleated cell counts. The protocol was immunoSEQ multiplex PCR, while the TCRdb copy is restricted to in-frame clones and leaves out a portion. That table supplies the V and J calls and clone size; D and trimming were determined from the DNA. The sample contains roughly 40,000 clones, 70% to 90% of which appear only once. The rearrangement joins TRBV7-6 to TRBJ2-7; perhaps TRBD1 as D (6 bases). Sequenced sample: peripheral blood. The TCR comes from a human donor in a cohort sampled during active COVID-19. CDR3 coding DNA: TGTGCCAGCAGTAGAGGACAGCATTACGAGCAGTACTTC. Its protein is CASSRGQHYEQYF.